The 19 T cell receptor beta chains below were found in one sample sequenced in a study of beta chain features in type 1 diabetes. For these receptors, no antigen is known. TCRB transcripts that were expressed got sequenced, as all of the isolated RNA had been reverse transcribed. Repertoires were generated with immunoSEQ multiplex PCR, while TCRdb's copy carries only in-frame clones and drops some. The data contain roughly 330,000 clones, roughly 13% of them singletons. Findings and limits, study-wide: Type 1 diabetes patients had moderately but significantly shorter TCRB CDR3s in all four CD4+ subsets.

Sequenced input: naive CD4+ T cells from blood. Source of these receptors: a woman younger than 35 with type 1 diabetes.

This clone was seen only a few times. The V and J genes are TRBV30 and TRBJ1-5; tentatively, D is TRBD1 (6 bases). The germline V gene has CDR1 GTSNPN and CDR2 SVGIG (reference sequence). The CDR3 extends over 14 amino acids. The V gene lost 2 bases and the J gene lost 0 bases, with 8 bases spanning the gap. The CDR3 sequence: CAWSTRGSNQPQHF. In nucleotides, the CDR3 is TGTGCCTGGAGTACCAGGGGTAGCAATCAGCCCCAGCATTTT.

This clone was recorded a few times. The chain carries TRBV5-1 and TRBJ1-2, with 7 nucleotides matching TRBD1. CDR1 is SGHRS, CDR2 YFSETQ, per germline. J was trimmed by 4 bases and V by 5 bases; bases with no gene match: 14. This CDR3 has 16 residues. CDR3 bases: TGCGCCAGCAGTCCAAGACAGGGAGAGGGGATCTATGGCTACACCTTC. This encodes CASSPRQGEGIYGYTF.

The chain uses TRBV11-3 and TRBJ1-2; 12 positions agree with TRBD1. V shed 1 base and J 5 bases; nucleotides not matched to a gene: 14. From germline, CDR1 is SGHNT and CDR2 YENEEA. The CDR3 length is 19 residues. CDR3: CASSLAPALGTGGAYGYTF. The DNA of the CDR3 is TGTGCCAGCAGCTTAGCCCCTGCCCTCGGGACAGGGGGCGCGTATGGCTACACCTTC.

The genes are TRBV7-2 and TRBJ2-3; perhaps TRBD2 as D (7 bases). V was pared by 1 base and J by 4 bases, with 18 bases between. Germline V gene sequence: CDR1 SGHTA, CDR2 FQGNSA. The CDR3 contains 17 residues. CDR3: CASSLGTTRGGADTQYF. The CDR3 nucleotides are TGTGCCAGCAGCTTAGGGACTACCCGAGGGGGGGCAGATACGCAGTATTTT.

V usage is TRBV7-3 and J usage is TRBJ2-2; 8 bases agree with TRBD1. V was pared by 5 bases and J by 6 bases, with 8 bases of the junction left unmatched. The CDR3 runs to 15 residues. The germline gives CDR1 SGHTA, CDR2 FQGTGA. The CDR3 loop reads CASSPDRAPPGELFF. The CDR3 nucleotides are TGTGCCAGCAGCCCGGACAGGGCCCCCCCCGGGGAGCTGTTTTTT.

The table lists this clone with a few counts. CDR3 loop: CATSSHRVSTEAFF. In DNA form, the CDR3 reads TGTGCCACCAGCTCGCACAGAGTCAGCACTGAAGCTTTCTTT. The genes are TRBV15 and TRBJ1-1, with D unclear. The CDR3 totals 14 residues. Germline loops: CDR1 LNHNV, CDR2 YYDKDF (reference sequence). V lost 5 bases, J lost 4 bases, and 14 bases lay in between.

In this sample, this clone turned up a few times. The rearrangement uses TRBV20-1 and TRBJ1-1, with a possible D match to TRBD1 (6 bases). Trimming stripped 5 bases from V and 8 bases from J, with 12 bases between. CDR1 and CDR2 (germline): DFQATT, SNEGSKA (reference sequence). The CDR3 consists of 11 residues. The CDR3: CSAYPGTEAFF. The CDR3 coding sequence is TGCAGTGCTTATCCCGGGACAGAAGCTTTCTTT.

This clone has more than one count but fewer than ten. The chain carries TRBV28 and TRBJ2-2; D possibly corresponds to TRBD1 (6 bases). The germline V and J ends were trimmed by 11 bases and 4 bases, with 17 bases remaining between them. The CDR3 extends over 14 amino acids. CDR1 is MDHEN, CDR2 SYDVKM, per germline. CDR3 bases: TGTGCCCTGCAGACTCAGGGGTCCACCGGGGAGCTGTTTTTT. Its translation: CALQTQGSTGELFF.

This clone was observed a handful of times. J is TRBJ1-1 and V is TRBV25-1; possibly TRBD1 for D (5 bases). The CDR3 contains 17 residues. CDR1 and CDR2 (germline): MGHDK, SYGVNS. V dropped 7 bases and J dropped 6 bases, with 27 bases sitting between them. The CDR3 DNA sequence: TGTGCCAGCATCGGGGAGGGGAGAGGGAGGTTACGCTCTGAAGCTTTCTTT. Its translation: CASIGEGRGRLRSEAFF.

The rearrangement uses TRBV25-1 and TRBJ2-1, with TRBD2 matching over 10 bases. Losses at the gene ends were 5 bases for V and 1 base for J; bases not matched to a gene: 2. Germline V gene data show CDR1 as MGHDK and CDR2 as SYGVNS. This CDR3 has 15 amino acids. The CDR3 coding sequence is TGTGCCAGCAGTAAGGGACTAGCGTCCTACAATGAGCAGTTCTTC. Its translation: CASSKGLASYNEQFF.

This clone has a handful of counts. This chain uses TRBV28 with TRBJ2-5; TRBD2 might be the D (6 bases). CDR1 and CDR2 (germline): MDHEN, SYDVKM. Trimming cost V 8 bases and J 5 bases, with 18 bases left between them. This CDR3 region has 14 residues. The CDR3: CASGLRRGTETQYF. The CDR3 DNA reads TGTGCCAGCGGCCTTAGGCGGGGAACGGAGACCCAGTACTTC.

This clone turned up a few times. V gene TRBV25-1 combines with J gene TRBJ2-7; 7 bases agree with TRBD1. Germline-derived CDR1 and CDR2 are MGHDK and SYGVNS. V shed 5 bases and J 7 bases; nucleotides not matched to a gene: 20. The CDR3 loop spans 17 amino acids. Here the CDR3 DNA reads TGTGCCAGCAGTACCCGATCCGGACAGGCCATTTACGAAGAGCAGTACTTC. This sequence encodes CASSTRSGQAIYEEQYF.

This clone occurred a few times. V is TRBV5-1 and J is TRBJ2-2, with D possibly being TRBD1 (6 bases). Between the trimmed V and J ends, which lost 4 bases and 6 bases, there was a span of 16 bases. The germline gives CDR1 SGHRS, CDR2 YFSETQ. The CDR3 spans 15 residues. In DNA, the CDR3 is TGCGCCAGCAGCCGTACAGGGCCCGCGGCCGGGGAGCTGTTTTTT. Its translation: CASSRTGPAAGELFF.

In its sample, this clone was seen a few times. V gene TRBV7-2 combines with J gene TRBJ2-7; TRBD2 matches at 9 bases. The length of the CDR3 is 14 residues. V gave up 6 bases and J gave up 4 bases; unmatched junction bases: 7. Germline CDR1 is SGHTA and CDR2 is FQGNSA. CDR3 in DNA: TGTGCCAGCAGTACTAGCGGGTACTCGTACGAGCAGTACTTC. Its translation is CASSTSGYSYEQYF.

This chain links TRBV7-9 with TRBJ1-5; D remains unclear. Per the germline V gene, CDR1 is SEHNR and CDR2 is FQNEAQ (reference sequence). CDR3 length equals 16 residues. Trimming pared 1 base from V and 0 bases from J, leaving 10 bases between. CDR3 amino acids: CASSLGAGGSNQPQHF. The CDR3 coding sequence is TGTGCCAGCAGCTTAGGCGCGGGAGGTAGCAATCAGCCCCAGCATTTT.

The sample holds a few counts of this clone. The chain links TRBV6-5 to TRBJ2-3; TRBD1 might be the D (6 bases). This CDR3 comprises 13 residues. Trimming took 6 bases from V and 6 from J, leaving 13 bases between them. CDR1 and CDR2 from the germline V gene are MNHEY and SVGAGI. CDR3 sequence reads: CASSPSGADTQYF. The CDR3 region has the DNA TGTGCCAGCAGCCCCTCAGGGGCGGATACGCAGTATTTT.

This clone was counted between two and nine times. The chain combines TRBV4-3 with TRBJ2-1; 15 bases agree with TRBD2. With 1 base clipped from V and 12 bases from J, the junction kept 7 bases outside the gene matches. This CDR3 spans 16 amino acids. The germline V gene has CDR1 LGHNA and CDR2 YSLEER. The CDR3 is CASSQVGTSGRNRQFF. CDR3 DNA: TGCGCCAGCAGCCAAGTGGGGACTAGCGGGAGGAACCGGCAGTTCTTC.

The chain uses TRBV7-2 and TRBJ1-2, with TRBD1 matching 7 bases. Germline-derived CDR1 and CDR2 are SGHTA and FQGNSA. Trimming took 4 bases from V and 3 from J; bases not matched to a gene: 8. The CDR3 has 15 amino acids. As DNA, the CDR3 is TGTGCCAGCAGCTCCCCGGGAGGGGGCTACTATGGCTACACCTTC. Residues: CASSSPGGGYYGYTF.

This chain connects TRBV7-2 to TRBJ2-5; TRBD2 aligns across 8 bases. This CDR3 region has 15 residues. The V and J ends lost 1 base and 7 bases, in that order; junction bases with no gene match: 8. Germline CDR1 SGHTA, CDR2 FQGNSA. CDR3 loop: CASSLVDGGAGTQYF. CDR3 bases: TGTGCCAGCAGCTTAGTGGACGGGGGGGCGGGGACCCAGTACTTC.